This T cell receptor beta chain is from a study of T cell changes during pregnancy in multiple sclerosis. The V end lost 4 bases, the J end lost 4 bases, and 11 bases lay between the germline ends. CDR3 length: 13 residues. CDR1 SGHDT and CDR2 YYEEEE come from the germline V gene. TCRdb keeps only in-frame clones here, not all; method: immunoSEQ multiplex PCR. The sample includes some 17,000 clones, 80% to 85% of them seen just once. This chain connects TRBV5-6 to TRBJ1-2; D gene ambiguous. This sequence was found in a female donor in good health, enrolled as a control in a pregnancy study. The starting material was CD8+ T cells from peripheral blood mononuclear cells, obtained in the third trimester of pregnancy. The CDR3, as DNA: TGTGCCAGCAGCCCCTCCAGGCCCTATGGCTACACCTTC. Protein sequence: CASSPSRPYGYTF.